The entry below gives a single T cell receptor (beta chain) sequence along with its context. This record comes from a study of blood T cell repertoires in COVID-19. The germline gives CDR1 SGHRS, CDR2 YFSETQ. There are 16 residues in the CDR3. V lost 6 bases and J lost 0, with 13 bases in between. Sequenced by immunoSEQ multiplex PCR; TCRdb stores in-frame clones only, minus some. This table holds approximately 70,000 clones, about four fifths found once. This receptor was taken from a woman older than 75 with acute or convalescent COVID-19. Material: peripheral blood. J is TRBJ2-6 and V is TRBV5-1; D may be TRBD1 (6 bases). The CDR3 sequence: CASTLDSFSGANVLTF. The CDR3 region has the DNA TGCGCCAGCACCCTGGACAGCTTCTCTGGGGCCAACGTCCTGACTTTC.